This T cell receptor beta chain was observed in a study of cytomegalovirus exposure and HLA in healthy donors. General study findings and limits: Confirmation in vitro established that a few CMV-associated chains were specific for CMV antigens. Researchers counted 180 or so TCR beta chains as cytomegalovirus-associated.

A remark on this clone: The target antigen is unknown.

V lost 0 bases to trimming and J lost 10 bases, with 11 bases between them. CDR1 and CDR2 (germline): SGDLS, YYNGEE. This CDR3 comprises 13 residues. Produced via immunoSEQ multiplex PCR; TCRdb's table is partial and in-frame only. The sample consists of 120,000 or so clones, 89% of them appearing once. This chain joins TRBV9 and TRBJ2-1; D is uncertain. The sequencing sample was made of PBMCs. This clonotype originated in a woman under 30 in good health and CMV-seronegative. This chain's CDR3 is CASSVGAAEEQFF. CDR3 nucleotide sequence: TGTGCCAGCAGCGTAGGGGCAGCAGAAGAGCAGTTCTTC.